The source of this T cell receptor beta chain is a study of blood T cell repertoires in COVID-19. Study overall: COVID-19 samples collected from the United States, Italy and Spain covered acute and convalescent phases. Sources were T cells, B-cell-depleted T cells, or PBMCs; the material itself was cDNA or gDNA.

Methods used by the authors: How many nucleated cells were present was estimated from reference gene primer amplification. Some clones are missing from TCRdb's copy, which holds only in-frame ones; the method was immunoSEQ multiplex PCR. That table supplies the V and J calls and clone size; D and trimming were determined from the DNA. The repertoire has 45,000 or so clones, roughly 68% of them found once; the top ten carry 61%. The CDR3 is 16 residues long. With 6 bases removed from V and 8 bases from J, the gap between germline ends came to 23 bases. Germline CDR1 MDHEN, CDR2 SYDVKM. The chain carries TRBV28 and TRBJ2-1, with D tentatively TRBD1 (6 bases). Sequenced sample: peripheral blood. The clonotype comes from a man older than 75 with acute or convalescent COVID-19. The CDR3 DNA follows: TGTGCCAGCAGCTTTCTTGGACTTCAGGGGAACTATGAGCAGTTCTTC. It codes for CASSFLGLQGNYEQFF.